Listed below are T cell receptor beta chains from one sample, sequenced in a study of T cell responses to AZD1222 COVID-19 vaccine. Produced via immunoSEQ multiplex PCR; TCRdb's table is partial and in-frame only. The top ten clones hold about 1.8% of a sample with 120,000 to 150,000 clones, roughly 89% of them seen once. This material consisted of peripheral blood, taken 28 days after the second AZD1222 dose. Receptors originate from an adult who received the AZD1222 COVID-19 vaccine. Each CDR3 is given with its conserved first and last residue. D genes are given only for firm matches. Only some rows state a clone size, as once, few, many or a class for expanded clones.

DNA | CDR3 | size | D | J | V
TGTGCCAGCAGGATGGGACAGGGGGCTGAAGCTTTCTTT | CASRMGQGAEAFF | . | TRBD1 | TRBJ1-1 | TRBV7-2
TGTGCCAGCAGAAGGGCCGACCTCAGGGATAGCAATCAGCCCCAGCATTTT | CASRRADLRDSNQPQHF | . | . | TRBJ1-5 | TRBV27
TGCGCCAGCAGCCAGATCCAGGGAGGTCAGCCCCAGCATTTT | CASSQIQGGQPQHF | . | . | TRBJ1-5 | TRBV4-1
TGTGCCAGCAGCTTGGCGGGCAAGGCCCGGCATGGCTACACCTTC | CASSLAGKARHGYTF | . | . | TRBJ1-2 | TRBV5-8
TGTGCCATCAGTGAGTCTCGGGGGAGCCCCTTTTATGGCTACACCTTC | CAISESRGSPFYGYTF | . | . | TRBJ1-2 | TRBV10-3
TGCAGCGTTGGTCCAGATACGCAGTATTTT | CSVGPDTQYF | few | . | TRBJ2-3 | TRBV29-1
TGTGCCAGCAGGCCACTAGCGGGAGCTAGCGGGGAGCTGTTTTTT | CASRPLAGASGELFF | few | TRBD2 | TRBJ2-2 | TRBV6-5
TGTGCCAGCAGCACCTATTCTAACACCATATATTTT | CASSTYSNTIYF | . | . | TRBJ1-3 | TRBV7-9
TGTGCCAGCAGCTTGAGGGGCTCAGGGCCTGCTTCACCCCTCCACTTT | CASSLRGSGPASPLHF | . | . | TRBJ1-6 | TRBV5-4
TGTGCCAGCAGCGTAGCTGGGCGGGGGACAAACGAGCAGTACTTC | CASSVAGRGTNEQYF | . | . | TRBJ2-7 | TRBV9
TGTGCCAGCAGCTTTGGCGACAATGAGCAGTTCTTC | CASSFGDNEQFF | . | . | TRBJ2-1 | TRBV11-2
TGTGCCTGGAGTGTTTCTACAGGGGCTCGTAATGAAAAACTGTTTTTT | CAWSVSTGARNEKLFF | . | TRBD1 | TRBJ1-4 | TRBV30
TGCGCCAGCAGCTTGGGGTTAAGCTCCTACGAGCAGTACTTC | CASSLGLSSYEQYF | . | . | TRBJ2-7 | TRBV5-1
TGTGCCAGCAGCCCAAATGGCGCCGCCGAGCAGTTCTTC | CASSPNGAAEQFF | . | . | TRBJ2-1 | TRBV5-6
TGTGCCAGCAGCACCGTCGGGGGGAGCTATGGCTACACCTTC | CASSTVGGSYGYTF | once | . | TRBJ1-2 | TRBV7-9
TGCAGCGTTGATGGGAACAGGTCTGCTAGCACAGATACGCAGTATTTT | CSVDGNRSASTDTQYF | . | . | TRBJ2-3 | TRBV29-1
TGCAGCGTCCTCACAATGGGGACAGGGAATAGCAATCAGCCCCAGCATTTT | CSVLTMGTGNSNQPQHF | . | TRBD1 | TRBJ1-5 | TRBV29-1
TGCAGCGTACGGGAGGGGAGCACTGAAGCTTTCTTT | CSVREGSTEAFF | . | . | TRBJ1-1 | TRBV29-1
TGTGCCAGCAGCCAAATAGGGGGAATGAACACTGAAGCTTTCTTT | CASSQIGGMNTEAFF | . | . | TRBJ1-1 | TRBV11-2
TGTGCCAGCAGCCTCGGGTTAGCGGGACTCCACCAGTACTTC | CASSLGLAGLHQYF | . | TRBD2 | TRBJ2-5 | TRBV11-1
TGTGCCAGCAGCCCGGTCCCGGGACAGGGTTCACCCCTCCACTTT | CASSPVPGQGSPLHF | once | TRBD1 | TRBJ1-6 | TRBV4-2
TGTGCCAGCAGGGAAACAGGGGTCACCCTCACAGATACGCAGTATTTT | CASRETGVTLTDTQYF | . | TRBD1 | TRBJ2-3 | TRBV2
TGTGCCTCCCCCGGGGAGTCCTACAATGAGCAGTTCTTC | CASPGESYNEQFF | . | . | TRBJ2-1 | TRBV7-9
TGTGCCAGCAGTTTAGCCCCTGGGACAGGCTATGGCTACACCTTC | CASSLAPGTGYGYTF | . | TRBD1 | TRBJ1-2 | TRBV27
TGTGCCAGCAGCGAGGACAGTGAAAAACTGTTTTTT | CASSEDSEKLFF | once | . | TRBJ1-4 | TRBV12-3/TRBV12-4
TGTGCCAGCAGTCAGGGACTCTCAGGAAACACCATATATTTT | CASSQGLSGNTIYF | . | . | TRBJ1-3 | TRBV28
TGTGCCAGCAGTCTCAGGAACACTGAAGCTTTCTTT | CASSLRNTEAFF | . | . | TRBJ1-1 | TRBV25-1
TGTGCCAGCAGCCCCCGGGGGCCGCCCTATGGCTACACCTTC | CASSPRGPPYGYTF | . | . | TRBJ1-2 | TRBV2
TGTGCCAGCAGTTCAGGGGGCAATCAGCCCCAGCATTTT | CASSSGGNQPQHF | . | . | TRBJ1-5 | TRBV12-3/TRBV12-4